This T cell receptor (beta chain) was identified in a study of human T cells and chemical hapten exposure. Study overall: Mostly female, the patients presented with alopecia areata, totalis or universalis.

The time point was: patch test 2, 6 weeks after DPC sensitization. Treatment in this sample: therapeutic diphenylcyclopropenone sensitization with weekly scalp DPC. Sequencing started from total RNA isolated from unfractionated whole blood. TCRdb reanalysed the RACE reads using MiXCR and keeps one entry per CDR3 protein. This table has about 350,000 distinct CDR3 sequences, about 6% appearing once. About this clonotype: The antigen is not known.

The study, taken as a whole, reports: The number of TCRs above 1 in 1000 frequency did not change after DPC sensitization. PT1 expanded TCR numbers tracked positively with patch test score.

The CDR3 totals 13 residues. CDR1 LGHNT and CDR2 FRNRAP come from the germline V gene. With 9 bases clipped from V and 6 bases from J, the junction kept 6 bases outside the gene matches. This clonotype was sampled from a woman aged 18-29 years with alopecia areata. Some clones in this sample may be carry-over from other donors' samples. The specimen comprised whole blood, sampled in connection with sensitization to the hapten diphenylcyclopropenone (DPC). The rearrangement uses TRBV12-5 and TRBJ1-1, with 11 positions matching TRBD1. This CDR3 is CASTGQGVAEAFF. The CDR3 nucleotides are TGTGCTAGCACGGGACAGGGGGTCGCTGAAGCTTTCTTT.